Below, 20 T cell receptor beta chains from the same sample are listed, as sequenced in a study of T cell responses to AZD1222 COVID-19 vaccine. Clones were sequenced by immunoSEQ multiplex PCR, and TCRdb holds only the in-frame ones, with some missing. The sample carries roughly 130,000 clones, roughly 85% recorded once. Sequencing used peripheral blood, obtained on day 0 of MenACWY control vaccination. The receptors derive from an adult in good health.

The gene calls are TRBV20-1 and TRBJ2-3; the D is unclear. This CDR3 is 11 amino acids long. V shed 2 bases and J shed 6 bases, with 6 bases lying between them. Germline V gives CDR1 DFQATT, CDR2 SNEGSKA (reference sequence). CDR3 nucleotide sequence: TGCAGTGCTAGACTCGCGGATACGCAGTATTTT. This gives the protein CSARLADTQYF.

CDR3 nucleotide sequence: TGTGCCAGCAGCTTAGTAGGTGGTGTTGGTGAAAAACTGTTTTTT. It encodes CASSLVGGVGEKLFF. The chain has TRBV11-2 and TRBJ1-4; no clear D. Deletions cut 1 base from V and 7 bases from J, with 13 bases between. The CDR3 runs to 15 residues. In germline, CDR1 is SGHAT, CDR2 FQNNGV.

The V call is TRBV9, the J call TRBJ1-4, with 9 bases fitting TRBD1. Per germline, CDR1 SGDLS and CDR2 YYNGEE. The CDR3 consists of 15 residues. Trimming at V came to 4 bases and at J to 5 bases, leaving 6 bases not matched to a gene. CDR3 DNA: TGTGCCAGCAGCTTCGGCGGGACAGGGAATGAAAAACTGTTTTTT. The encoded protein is CASSFGGTGNEKLFF.

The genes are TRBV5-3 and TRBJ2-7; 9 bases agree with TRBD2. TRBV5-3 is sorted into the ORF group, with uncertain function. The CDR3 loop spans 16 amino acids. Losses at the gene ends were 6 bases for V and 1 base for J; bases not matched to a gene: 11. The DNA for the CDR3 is TGTGCCAGAACCTCGGGGGCGGGAGGGCCGTCCTACGAGCAGTACTTC. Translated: CARTSGAGGPSYEQYF.

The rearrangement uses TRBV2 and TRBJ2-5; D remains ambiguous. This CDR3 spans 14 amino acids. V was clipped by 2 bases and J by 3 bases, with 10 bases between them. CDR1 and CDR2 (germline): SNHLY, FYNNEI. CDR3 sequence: CASSESNIKETQYF. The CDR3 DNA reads TGTGCCAGCAGTGAATCGAACATAAAAGAGACCCAGTACTTC.

CDR3 in DNA: TGCAGTGCTAGTCATCTTGGGAGCTCCTACGAGCAGTACTTC. Protein sequence: CSASHLGSSYEQYF. The chain is built from TRBV20-1 and TRBJ2-7; D may be TRBD2 (5 bases). V lost 3 bases, J lost 0 bases, and 12 bases lay in between. The germline CDR1 and CDR2 sequences are DFQATT and SNEGSKA (reference sequence). This CDR3 spans 14 amino acids.

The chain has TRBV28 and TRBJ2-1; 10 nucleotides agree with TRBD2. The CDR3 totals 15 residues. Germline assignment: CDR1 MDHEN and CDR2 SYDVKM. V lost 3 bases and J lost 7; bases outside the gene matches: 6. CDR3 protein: CASSFIAGGKNEQFF. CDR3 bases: TGTGCCAGCAGTTTTATAGCGGGAGGAAAGAATGAGCAGTTCTTC.

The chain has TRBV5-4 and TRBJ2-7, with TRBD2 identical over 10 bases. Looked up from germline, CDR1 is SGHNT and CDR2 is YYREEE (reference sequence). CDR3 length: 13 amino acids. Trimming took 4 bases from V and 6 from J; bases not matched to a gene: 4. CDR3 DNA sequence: TGTGCCAGCAGCCCTAGCGGGAGATTCGAGCAGTACTTC. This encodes CASSPSGRFEQYF.

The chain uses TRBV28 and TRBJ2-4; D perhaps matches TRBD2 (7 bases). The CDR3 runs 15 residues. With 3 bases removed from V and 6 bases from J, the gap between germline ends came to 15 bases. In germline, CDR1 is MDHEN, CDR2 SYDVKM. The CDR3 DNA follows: TGTGCCAGCAGTTTGGGCGGGGGCGCAGGAAACATTCAGTACTTC. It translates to CASSLGGGAGNIQYF. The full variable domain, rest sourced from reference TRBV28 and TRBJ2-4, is DVKVTQSSRYLVKRTGEKVFLECVQDMDHENMFWYRQDPGLGLRLIYFSYDVKMKEKGDIPEGYSVSREKKERFSLILESASTNQTSMYLCASSLGGGAGNIQYFGAGTRLSVL.

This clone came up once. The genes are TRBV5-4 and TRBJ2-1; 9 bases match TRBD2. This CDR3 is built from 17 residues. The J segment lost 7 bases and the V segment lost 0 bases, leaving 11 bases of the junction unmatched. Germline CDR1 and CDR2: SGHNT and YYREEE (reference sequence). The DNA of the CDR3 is TGTGCCAGCAGCTTGGTGGCACTAGCGGGTGGTCTGAATGAGCAGTTCTTC. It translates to CASSLVALAGGLNEQFF.

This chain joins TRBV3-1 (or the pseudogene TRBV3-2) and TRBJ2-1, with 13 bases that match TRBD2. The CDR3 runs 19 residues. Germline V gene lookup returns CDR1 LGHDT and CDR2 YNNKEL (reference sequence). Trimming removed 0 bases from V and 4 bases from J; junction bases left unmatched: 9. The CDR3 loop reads CASSQDHGLAGVGYNEQFF. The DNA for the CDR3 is TGTGCCAGCAGCCAAGATCACGGACTAGCGGGAGTGGGGTACAATGAGCAGTTCTTC.

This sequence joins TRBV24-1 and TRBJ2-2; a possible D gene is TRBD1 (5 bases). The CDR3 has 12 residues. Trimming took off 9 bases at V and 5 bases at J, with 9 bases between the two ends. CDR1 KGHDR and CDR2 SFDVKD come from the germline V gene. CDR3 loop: CATHQGTGELFF. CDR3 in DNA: TGTGCCACCCACCAGGGAACCGGGGAGCTGTTTTTT.

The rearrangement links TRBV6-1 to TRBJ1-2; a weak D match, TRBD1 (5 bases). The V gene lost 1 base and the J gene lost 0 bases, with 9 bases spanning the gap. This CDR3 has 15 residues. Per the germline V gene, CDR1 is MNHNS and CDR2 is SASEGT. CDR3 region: CASSEEAGPNYGYTF. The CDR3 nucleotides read TGTGCCAGCAGTGAAGAGGCAGGGCCTAACTATGGCTACACCTTC.

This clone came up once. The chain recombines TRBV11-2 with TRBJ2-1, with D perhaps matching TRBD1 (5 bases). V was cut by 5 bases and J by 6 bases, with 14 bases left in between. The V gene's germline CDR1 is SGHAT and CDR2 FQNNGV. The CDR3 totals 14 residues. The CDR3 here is CASSLGGASNEQFF. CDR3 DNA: TGTGCCAGCAGCCTAGGTGGGGCGAGCAATGAGCAGTTCTTC.

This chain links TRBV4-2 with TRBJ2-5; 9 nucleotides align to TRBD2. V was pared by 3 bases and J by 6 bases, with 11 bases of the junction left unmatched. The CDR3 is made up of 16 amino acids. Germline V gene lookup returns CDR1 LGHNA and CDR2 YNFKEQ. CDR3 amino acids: CASSQGLAGAAKTQYF. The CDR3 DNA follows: TGTGCCAGCAGCCAGGGTTTAGCGGGAGCGGCGAAGACCCAGTACTTC.

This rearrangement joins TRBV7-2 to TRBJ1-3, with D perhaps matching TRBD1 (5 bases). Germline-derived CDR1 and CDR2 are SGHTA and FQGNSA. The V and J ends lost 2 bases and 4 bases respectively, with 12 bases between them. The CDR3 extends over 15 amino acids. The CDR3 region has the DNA TGTGCCAGCAGCTTATCGTCTCGGGGGGGAAACACCATATATTTT. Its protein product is CASSLSSRGGNTIYF.

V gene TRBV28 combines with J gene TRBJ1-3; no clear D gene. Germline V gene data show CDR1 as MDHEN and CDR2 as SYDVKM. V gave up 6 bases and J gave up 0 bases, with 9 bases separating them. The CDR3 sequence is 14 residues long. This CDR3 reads CASRTGSSGNTIYF. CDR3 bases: TGTGCCAGCAGGACCGGATCCTCTGGAAACACCATATATTTT.

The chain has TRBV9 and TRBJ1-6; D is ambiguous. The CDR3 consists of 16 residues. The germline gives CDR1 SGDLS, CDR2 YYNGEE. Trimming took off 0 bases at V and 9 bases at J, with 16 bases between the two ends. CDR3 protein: CASSVAPGTVGSPLHF. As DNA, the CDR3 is TGTGCCAGCAGCGTAGCTCCAGGTACCGTCGGTTCACCCCTCCACTTT. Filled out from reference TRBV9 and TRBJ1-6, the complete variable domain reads DSGVTQTPKHLITATGQRVTLRCSPRSGDLSVYWYQQSLDQGLQFLIQYYNGEERAKGNILERFSAQQFPDLHSELNLSSLELGDSALYFCASSVAPGTVGSPLHFGNGTRLTVT.

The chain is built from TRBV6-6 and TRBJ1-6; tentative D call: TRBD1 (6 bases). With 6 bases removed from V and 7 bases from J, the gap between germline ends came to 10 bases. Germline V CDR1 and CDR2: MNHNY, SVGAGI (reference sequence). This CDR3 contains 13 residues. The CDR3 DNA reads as TGTGCCAGCAGCTTAGGGGGGAATTCACCCCTCCACTTT. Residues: CASSLGGNSPLHF.

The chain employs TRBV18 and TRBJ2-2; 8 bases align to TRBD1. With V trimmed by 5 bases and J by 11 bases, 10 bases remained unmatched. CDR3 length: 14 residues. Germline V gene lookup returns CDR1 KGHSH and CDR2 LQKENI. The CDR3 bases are TGTGCCAGCTCAACGGACACCGGGACAGGAGAGCTGTTTTTT. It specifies CASSTDTGTGELFF.